This T cell receptor (beta chain) was obtained from a study of T cell clonality in common variable immunodeficiency. Libraries were prepared by immunoSEQ multiplex PCR; TCRdb keeps only in-frame clonotypes and omits some of them. This sample carries about 28,000 clones, none of them present only once. V trimming: 4 bases; J trimming: 2 bases; junction bases outside the gene matches: 6. The CDR3 consists of 15 residues. The germline V gene encodes CDR1 SGHVS and CDR2 FQNEAQ. Ten or more counts support this clone. The target antigen is unknown. The read comes to an end 3 residues before the CDR3 does, leaving the germline J gene to fill in the end. Whole-study results and caveats: Common variable immunodeficiency TCR beta sequences reportedly had fewer deletions and N-nucleotide insertions.

The genes are TRBV7-8 and TRBJ2-3; 7 bases agree with TRBD2. The source of this sequence is a human donor with common variable immunodeficiency. The sample comprised peripheral blood mononuclear cells. CDR3 bases read: TGTGCCAGCAGCTCATCAGCGGGGAACACAGATACG. Encoded protein: CASSSSAGNTDT. The CDR3 as a whole reads CASSSSAGNTDTQYF.